These 27 T cell receptor beta chains were all obtained from the same sample, sequenced in a study of blood T cell repertoires in COVID-19. Data came from immunoSEQ multiplex PCR; TCRdb stores just in-frame clones and leaves some out. The repertoire consists of a few hundred thousand clones, with approximately 90% occurring once and the leading ten covering roughly 6.3%. The sequenced sample consisted of peripheral blood. The receptors shown here come from a woman between 45 and 65 years old with COVID-19, enrolled during active disease.

This clone is a singleton in its sample. J is TRBJ2-7 and V is TRBV19; 13 nucleotides align to TRBD2. This CDR3 spans 16 amino acids. Germline lookup yields CDR1 LNHDA and CDR2 SQIVND (reference sequence). V lost 4 bases and J lost 6; bases outside the gene matches: 9. The DNA for the CDR3 is TGTGCCAGTAGTAGTCTCGGGACTAGCGGGAAATCCGAGCAGTACTTC. Its translation is CASSSLGTSGKSEQYF.

The chain combines TRBV9 with TRBJ2-2; 8 bases fit TRBD1. Germline V gene sequence: CDR1 SGDLS, CDR2 YYNGEE. This CDR3 contains 15 residues. With V trimmed by 3 bases and J by 5 bases, 6 bases remained unmatched. CDR3 sequence: CASSGQGRRTGELFF. CDR3 in DNA: TGTGCCAGCAGCGGACAGGGGAGGAGGACCGGGGAGCTGTTTTTT. Supplemented by reference TRBV9 and TRBJ2-2, the full variable domain reads DSGVTQTPKHLITATGQRVTLRCSPRSGDLSVYWYQQSLDQGLQFLIQYYNGEERAKGNILERFSAQQFPDLHSELNLSSLELGDSALYFCASSGQGRRTGELFFGEGSRLTVL.

This chain links TRBV6-6 with TRBJ1-5; 9 bases agree with TRBD1. Germline-derived CDR1 and CDR2 are MNHNY and SVGAGI (reference sequence). Germline trimming cut 6 bases from V and 0 bases from J; bases unmatched to any gene: 15. This CDR3 has 19 residues. The CDR3 protein is CASSSYLGQGRPSNQPQHF. As DNA, the CDR3 is TGTGCCAGCAGCTCCTACCTGGGACAGGGAAGACCTAGCAATCAGCCCCAGCATTTT.

This chain links TRBV18 with TRBJ2-3, with 8 nucleotides matching TRBD2. The V and J ends lost 3 bases and 2 bases, in that order; junction bases with no gene match: 4. From germline, CDR1 is KGHSH and CDR2 LQKENI. The CDR3 runs to 15 residues. DNA of the CDR3: TGTGCCAGCTCACCGGCCGGGAGGGTCACAGATACGCAGTATTTT. Encoded protein: CASSPAGRVTDTQYF.

This clone was observed once. This chain joins TRBV6-2 or TRBV6-3 and TRBJ1-2, with TRBD1 matching over 9 bases. Germline trimming cut 6 bases from V and 0 bases from J; bases unmatched to any gene: 11. CDR1 is MNHEY, CDR2 SVGEGT, per germline. The CDR3 extends over 17 amino acids. CDR3 in DNA: TGTGCCAGCAGCTGGACAGGGGACAATTTGACTAACTATGGCTACACCTTC. It specifies CASSWTGDNLTNYGYTF.

The CDR3, as DNA: TGTGCCATACAGGGGCCCGTGGACACCATATATTTT. Its translation is CAIQGPVDTIYF. The rearrangement uses TRBV10-3 and TRBJ1-3; TRBD1 matches at 7 bases. This CDR3 is built from 12 residues. J lost 8 bases, V lost 9 bases, and 7 bases had no gene match. Germline V gives CDR1 ENHRY, CDR2 SYGVKD.

This chain links TRBV18 with TRBJ2-5; TRBD1 matches 8 bases. After removal of 0 bases from V and 5 bases from J, the junction contained 8 bases not matched to a gene. Looked up from germline, CDR1 is KGHSH and CDR2 is LQKENI. The CDR3 has 16 amino acids. CDR3 loop: CASSPPSGGIKETQYF. The CDR3 DNA follows: TGTGCCAGCTCACCACCCTCAGGGGGCATTAAGGAGACCCAGTACTTC.

J is TRBJ2-3 and V is TRBV3-1 (or the pseudogene TRBV3-2), with a possible D match to TRBD2 (6 bases). CDR3 length: 13 residues. Between the trimmed V and J ends, which lost 4 bases and 10 bases, there was a span of 15 bases. The germline CDR1 and CDR2 sequences are LGHDT and YNNKEL (reference sequence). CDR3 region: CASSPQDRGAQYF. As DNA, the CDR3 is TGTGCCAGCAGCCCCCAGGACCGCGGGGCGCAGTATTTT.

The chain uses TRBV4-3 and TRBJ1-4, with TRBD1 matching 8 bases. The CDR3 sequence is 15 residues long. From germline, CDR1 is LGHNA and CDR2 YSLEER. V trimming: 1 base; J trimming: 4 bases; junction bases outside the gene matches: 2. CDR3 sequence reads: CASSQGTGINEKLFF. The CDR3 bases are TGCGCCAGCAGCCAAGGGACAGGGATTAATGAAAAACTGTTTTTT.

The chain uses TRBV7-9 and TRBJ2-7, with TRBD2 as a possible D gene (7 bases). The CDR3 consists of 19 residues. V lost 1 base and J lost 0, with 22 bases in between. Germline CDR1 and CDR2: SEHNR and FQNEAQ (reference sequence). CDR3 DNA sequence: TGTGCCAGCAGCTTAGATTTCGGGGGCGAGCGGGAACCCTCCTACGAGCAGTACTTC. It codes for CASSLDFGGEREPSYEQYF.

The rearrangement uses TRBV6-5 and TRBJ1-2; D gene uncertain. From germline, CDR1 is MNHEY and CDR2 SVGAGI. The CDR3 loop spans 14 amino acids. The V gene lost 2 bases and the J gene lost 3 bases, with 10 bases spanning the gap. The CDR3 region is CASSYASSDYGYTF. CDR3 DNA: TGTGCCAGCAGTTACGCCAGTTCCGACTATGGCTACACCTTC.

DNA for the CDR3: TGTGCCAGCAGCCATGGACTAGCGACCAACAATGAGCAGTTCTTC. Protein product: CASSHGLATNNEQFF. The J gene is TRBJ2-1, the V gene TRBV11-2; 9 nucleotides line up with TRBD2. The CDR3 totals 15 residues. J lost 5 bases, V lost 5 bases, and 7 bases had no gene match. Germline V gene lookup returns CDR1 SGHAT and CDR2 FQNNGV.

This sequence joins TRBV4-1 and TRBJ2-7, with D tentatively TRBD2 (7 bases). Looked up from germline, CDR1 is MGHRA and CDR2 is YSYEKL. Trimming took off 4 bases at V and 5 bases at J, with 15 bases between the two ends. This CDR3 comprises 14 residues. CDR3 DNA sequence: TGCGCCAGCAGCCGGGTAGAGGGGGGGCACGAGCAGTACTTC. It codes for CASSRVEGGHEQYF.

This clone was picked up one time. The chain employs TRBV2 and TRBJ2-5; 7 nucleotides agree with TRBD2. CDR1 is SNHLY and CDR2 is FYNNEI in the germline V gene. This CDR3 contains 16 residues. V gave up 4 bases and J gave up 5 bases; unmatched junction bases: 13. CDR3 bases: TGTGCCAGCAGTGGCTGGCTAGCGGCCCTAAGTGAGACCCAGTACTTC. This sequence encodes CASSGWLAALSETQYF.

This sequence joins TRBV19 and TRBJ1-3, with a tentative D call TRBD1 (5 bases). This CDR3 contains 13 residues. Germline loops: CDR1 LNHDA, CDR2 SQIVND (reference sequence). Trimming stripped 8 bases from V and 5 bases from J, with 13 bases between. This CDR3 reads CASGGGDRNTIYF. DNA for the CDR3: TGTGCCAGTGGAGGAGGGGATAGAAACACCATATATTTT.

The chain links TRBV6-5 to TRBJ2-7, with TRBD1 identical over 7 bases. The V gene end was trimmed by 1 base and the J gene end by 4 bases; junction bases not matched to a gene: 4. Per the germline V gene, CDR1 is MNHEY and CDR2 is SVGAGI. There are 14 residues in the CDR3. DNA for the CDR3: TGTGCCAGCAGTTACTACAGGGGACGTTACGAGCAGTACTTC. The encoded protein is CASSYYRGRYEQYF.

The chain uses TRBV5-4 and TRBJ2-2; 7 nucleotides agree with TRBD2. With V trimmed by 4 bases and J by 3 bases, 6 bases remained unmatched. CDR3 length: 15 residues. The germline gives CDR1 SGHNT, CDR2 YYREEE (reference sequence). The CDR3 DNA sequence: TGTGCCAGCAGCCTCCCGGGGGGTTACACCGGGGAGCTGTTTTTT. Amino acids: CASSLPGGYTGELFF.

V is TRBV14 and J is TRBJ2-1, with 9 bases that match TRBD2. The V gene's germline CDR1 is SGHDN and CDR2 FVKESK. The CDR3 is made up of 17 amino acids. Losses at the gene ends were 4 bases for V and 6 bases for J; bases not matched to a gene: 13. The DNA of the CDR3 is TGTGCCAGCAGCCTCCTTCCCAGGGCGGGAGGGCGCAATGAGCAGTTCTTC. Its translation: CASSLLPRAGGRNEQFF.

As to this clone: The same CDR3 is also encoded by other DNA sequences in this sample. The J gene is TRBJ2-3, the V gene TRBV7-2; D unresolved. The CDR3 extends over 12 amino acids. Trimming removed 5 bases at V and 2 bases at J, with 5 bases between. CDR1 and CDR2 (germline): SGHTA, FQGNSA. This CDR3 is CASSPYTDTQYF. DNA for the CDR3: TGTGCCAGCAGCCCCTACACAGATACGCAGTATTTT.

This chain connects TRBV6-6 to TRBJ2-3; D is possibly TRBD2 (6 bases). Germline values: CDR1 MNHNY, CDR2 SVGAGI (reference sequence). With 8 bases removed from V and 1 base from J, the gap between germline ends came to 16 bases. The length of the CDR3 is 15 residues. In DNA form, the CDR3 reads TGTGCCAGCCGTACTTTAACGGGGGGCACAGATACGCAGTATTTT. This translates into CASRTLTGGTDTQYF.

This chain uses TRBV12-3 or TRBV12-4 with TRBJ1-5, with unresolved D. V gave up 3 bases and J gave up 3 bases, with 6 bases separating them. This CDR3 contains 13 residues. The CDR3 here is CASSLSSNQPQHF. Here the CDR3 DNA reads TGTGCCAGCAGTTTGAGTTCCAATCAGCCCCAGCATTTT.

The chain couples TRBV11-3 to TRBJ1-1; 7 nucleotides line up with TRBD1. The trim removed 2 bases at V and 0 bases at J, leaving 9 bases unmatched. Germline CDR1 is SGHNT and CDR2 is YENEEA. The CDR3 length is 17 residues. The CDR3 sequence is CASSLRRGLTVNTEAFF. Written as DNA, the CDR3 is TGTGCCAGCAGCTTACGTAGGGGGCTAACGGTGAACACTGAAGCTTTCTTT.

The J gene is TRBJ1-6, the V gene TRBV19; the D gene is possibly TRBD1 (6 bases). Per the germline V gene, CDR1 is LNHDA and CDR2 is SQIVND (reference sequence). This CDR3 contains 13 residues. The ends were cut back, 3 bases at V and 8 bases at J, with 8 bases in the middle. The CDR3 reads CASSIDRYSPLHF. CDR3 nucleotide sequence: TGTGCCAGTAGTATTGACAGGTATTCACCCCTCCACTTT.

The CDR3 reads CASSPDPGWTEAFF. The CDR3 coding sequence is TGTGCCAGCTCGCCCGATCCGGGTTGGACTGAAGCTTTCTTT. V and J are TRBV18 and TRBJ1-1; no clear D. Trimming stripped 6 bases from V and 5 bases from J, with 16 bases between. There are 14 residues in the CDR3. In germline, CDR1 is KGHSH, CDR2 LQKENI.

The V gene is TRBV6-5, the J gene TRBJ2-2, with TRBD1 matching 9 bases. V lost 4 bases, J lost 6 bases, and 6 bases stayed unmatched. Germline assignment: CDR1 MNHEY and CDR2 SVGAGI. The CDR3 extends over 15 amino acids. CDR3 in DNA: TGTGCCAGCAGTTTGACGGGACAGGGCGCCGGGGAGCTGTTTTTT. Its protein product is CASSLTGQGAGELFF.

The rearrangement links TRBV5-1 to TRBJ2-2, with 9 nucleotides matching TRBD1. The germline V gene encodes CDR1 SGHRS and CDR2 YFSETQ. The junction had 8 bases not matched to a gene; V was cut back by 1 base and J by 7 bases. There are 16 residues in the CDR3. CDR3: CASSLSTGGISGELFF. The CDR3 DNA reads as TGCGCCAGCAGCTTGTCCACAGGGGGCATTAGCGGGGAGCTGTTTTTT.

This clone was seen once. Within the sample, other DNA sequences also encode this same CDR3. The gene calls are TRBV7-9 and TRBJ2-3, with 15 bases fitting TRBD2. Unmatched junction bases numbered 5, after V lost 4 bases and J lost 3 bases. Germline V gene data show CDR1 as SEHNR and CDR2 as FQNEAQ (reference sequence). This CDR3 has 17 amino acids. The CDR3 DNA follows: TGTGCCAGCAGCTCCCCGGGACTAGCGGGAGGTACAGATACGCAGTATTTT. It yields the protein CASSSPGLAGGTDTQYF.